These T cell receptor beta chains were read from a single sample in a study of cytomegalovirus exposure and HLA in healthy donors. Here immunoSEQ multiplex PCR was the method, and the copy in TCRdb shows in-frame clones only, minus some. Among about 280,000 clones listed, around 86% were seen once. The sample comprised PBMCs. These receptors were obtained from a young woman in good health and CMV-seronegative. The CDR3 runs from the conserved cysteine through the conserved F or W. D genes are given only for firm matches. Part of the rows lack a size; the others show once, few, many or a class for expanded clones.

v_call: TRBV7-6; j_call: TRBJ2-1; clone_size: NA; d_call: TRBD2; cdr3_aa: CASSLASGRGDEQFF; cdr3_nt: TGTGCCAGCAGCTTAGCCAGCGGGAGAGGGGATGAGCAGTTCTTC
v_call: TRBV25-1; j_call: TRBJ1-1; clone_size: NA; d_call: TRBD1; cdr3_aa: CASRQDRENTEAFF; cdr3_nt: TGTGCCAGCCGCCAGGACAGGGAGAACACTGAAGCTTTCTTT
v_call: TRBV5-4; j_call: TRBJ2-7; clone_size: NA; d_call: TRBD1; cdr3_aa: CASSSRPGTVDEQYF; cdr3_nt: TGTGCCAGCAGCTCGCGTCCCGGGACAGTGGACGAGCAGTACTTC
v_call: TRBV7-3; j_call: TRBJ1-2; clone_size: NA; d_call: TRBD1; cdr3_aa: CASSLTQGASGYTF; cdr3_nt: TGTGCCAGCAGCTTAACACAGGGGGCAAGTGGCTACACCTTC
v_call: TRBV7-9; j_call: TRBJ1-2; clone_size: NA; d_call: TRBD1; cdr3_aa: CASTRGGQGEGGYTF; cdr3_nt: TGTGCCAGCACCAGAGGCGGGCAGGGGGAAGGGGGCTACACCTTC
v_call: TRBV15; j_call: TRBJ1-4; clone_size: NA; d_call: NA; cdr3_aa: CATSRAFGQEKLFF; cdr3_nt: TGTGCCACCAGCAGAGCCTTCGGACAGGAAAAACTGTTTTTT
v_call: TRBV7-2; j_call: TRBJ2-5; clone_size: NA; d_call: TRBD2; cdr3_aa: CASSPRIAGVETQYF; cdr3_nt: TGTGCCAGCAGCCCGAGAATAGCGGGGGTTGAGACCCAGTACTTC
v_call: TRBV2; j_call: TRBJ2-1; clone_size: NA; d_call: NA; cdr3_aa: CASSEGGGDEQFF; cdr3_nt: TGTGCCAGCAGTGAGGGGGGGGGCGATGAGCAGTTCTTC
v_call: TRBV19; j_call: TRBJ1-5; clone_size: few; d_call: NA; cdr3_aa: CASSRGRADNQPQHF; cdr3_nt: TGTGCCAGTAGTAGAGGCAGGGCGGACAATCAGCCCCAGCATTTT
v_call: TRBV18; j_call: TRBJ1-2; clone_size: NA; d_call: NA; cdr3_aa: CASSVGPDYGYTF; cdr3_nt: TGTGCCAGCTCAGTGGGCCCTGACTATGGCTACACCTTC
v_call: TRBV5-1; j_call: TRBJ2-7; clone_size: once; d_call: TRBD1; cdr3_aa: CASSLTRTGGYEQYF; cdr3_nt: TGCGCCAGCAGCTTGACCAGGACAGGGGGGTACGAGCAGTACTTC
v_call: TRBV18; j_call: TRBJ1-6; clone_size: NA; d_call: TRBD1; cdr3_aa: CASSPPESDRINSPLHF; cdr3_nt: TGTGCCAGCTCACCCCCTGAGTCGGACAGGATTAATTCACCCCTCCACTTT
v_call: TRBV6-5; j_call: TRBJ2-5; clone_size: NA; d_call: TRBD2; cdr3_aa: CASSYSSGTSGETQYF; cdr3_nt: TGTGCCAGCAGTTACTCGTCCGGGACTAGCGGGGAGACCCAGTACTTC
v_call: TRBV6-1; j_call: TRBJ2-1; clone_size: once; d_call: NA; cdr3_aa: CASSGIGAYNEQFF; cdr3_nt: TGTGCCAGCAGTGGGATCGGGGCCTACAATGAGCAGTTCTTC
v_call: TRBV6-5; j_call: TRBJ1-1; clone_size: NA; d_call: NA; cdr3_aa: CASSPTREGNTEAFF; cdr3_nt: TGTGCCAGCAGCCCAACCCGGGAAGGAAACACTGAAGCTTTCTTT
v_call: TRBV7-2; j_call: TRBJ1-2; clone_size: NA; d_call: TRBD1; cdr3_aa: CASSADRGLGQDYGYTF; cdr3_nt: TGTGCCAGCAGCGCCGACAGGGGGCTGGGTCAGGACTATGGCTACACCTTC
v_call: TRBV30; j_call: TRBJ1-1; clone_size: NA; d_call: NA; cdr3_aa: CAWSLSPMNTEAFF; cdr3_nt: TGTGCCTGGAGTTTGAGCCCCATGAACACTGAAGCTTTCTTT
v_call: TRBV20-1; j_call: TRBJ2-5; clone_size: NA; d_call: NA; cdr3_aa: CSARGAETQYF; cdr3_nt: TGCAGTGCTAGAGGGGCCGAGACCCAGTACTTC
v_call: TRBV6-4; j_call: TRBJ1-2; clone_size: NA; d_call: NA; cdr3_aa: CASSAPSRSAGNGGYTF; cdr3_nt: TGTGCCAGCAGTGCCCCCTCCCGCTCCGCGGGAAACGGCGGCTACACCTTC
v_call: TRBV19; j_call: TRBJ1-5; clone_size: once; d_call: TRBD1; cdr3_aa: CASRGSTGGQPQHF; cdr3_nt: TGTGCCAGTAGGGGATCCACAGGGGGACAGCCCCAGCATTTT
v_call: TRBV9; j_call: TRBJ1-1; clone_size: NA; d_call: NA; cdr3_aa: CASSVGKNTEAFF; cdr3_nt: TGTGCCAGCAGCGTCGGGAAGAACACTGAAGCTTTCTTT
v_call: TRBV11-3; j_call: TRBJ2-7; clone_size: NA; d_call: TRBD1; cdr3_aa: CASSFSTGNGAYEQYF; cdr3_nt: TGTGCCAGCAGCTTTTCGACAGGGAACGGCGCCTACGAGCAGTACTTC
v_call: TRBV5-4; j_call: TRBJ1-2; clone_size: NA; d_call: TRBD1; cdr3_aa: CASSPGGGNLRFYGYTF; cdr3_nt: TGTGCCAGCAGCCCCGGAGGGGGCAATCTAAGGTTCTATGGCTACACCTTC
v_call: TRBV29-1; j_call: TRBJ2-7; clone_size: NA; d_call: TRBD1; cdr3_aa: CSASTGDYYEQYF; cdr3_nt: TGCAGCGCATCGACAGGGGATTACTACGAGCAGTACTTC
v_call: TRBV29-1; j_call: TRBJ2-7; clone_size: NA; d_call: NA; cdr3_aa: CSVSWLYEQYF; cdr3_nt: TGCAGCGTTTCATGGCTCTACGAGCAGTACTTC